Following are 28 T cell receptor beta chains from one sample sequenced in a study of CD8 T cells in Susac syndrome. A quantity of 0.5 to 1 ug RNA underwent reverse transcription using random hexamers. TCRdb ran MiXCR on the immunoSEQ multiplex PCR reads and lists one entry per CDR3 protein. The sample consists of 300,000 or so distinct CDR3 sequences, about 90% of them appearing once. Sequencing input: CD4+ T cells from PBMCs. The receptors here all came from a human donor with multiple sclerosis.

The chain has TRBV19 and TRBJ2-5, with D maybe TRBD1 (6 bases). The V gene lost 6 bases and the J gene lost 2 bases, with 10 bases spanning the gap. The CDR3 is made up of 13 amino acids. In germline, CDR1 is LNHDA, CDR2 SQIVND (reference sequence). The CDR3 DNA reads TGTGCCAGTAGCGACACAGGGCAAGAGACCCAGTACTTC. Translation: CASSDTGQETQYF.

The CDR3 DNA sequence: TGTGCCAGCAGTTCTAGCGGGGGAGTCGGGGAGCTGTTTTTT. Protein: CASSSSGGVGELFF. This chain connects TRBV6-6 to TRBJ2-2; 10 bases agree with TRBD2. The germline V gene has CDR1 MNHNY and CDR2 SVGAGI (reference sequence). The V gene end was trimmed by 4 bases and the J gene end by 7 bases; junction bases not matched to a gene: 3. This CDR3 has 14 residues.

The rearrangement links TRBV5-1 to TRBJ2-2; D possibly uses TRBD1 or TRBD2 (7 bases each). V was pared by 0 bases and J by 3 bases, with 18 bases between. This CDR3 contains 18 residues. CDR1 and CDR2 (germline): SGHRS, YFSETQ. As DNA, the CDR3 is TGCGCCAGCAGCTTGGGACGGGGGGACAGCATGGACACCGGGGAGCTGTTTTTT. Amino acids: CASSLGRGDSMDTGELFF.

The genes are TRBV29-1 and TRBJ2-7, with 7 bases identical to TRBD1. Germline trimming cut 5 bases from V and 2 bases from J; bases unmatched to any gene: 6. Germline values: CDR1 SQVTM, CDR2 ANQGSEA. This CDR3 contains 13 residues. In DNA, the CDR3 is TGCAGCGTTTACAGGGGCCCTACCTACGAGCAGTACTTC. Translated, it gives CSVYRGPTYEQYF.

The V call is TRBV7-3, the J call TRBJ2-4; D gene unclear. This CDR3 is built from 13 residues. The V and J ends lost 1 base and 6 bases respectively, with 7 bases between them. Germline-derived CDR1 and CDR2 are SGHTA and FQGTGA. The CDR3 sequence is CASSLNSLNIQYF. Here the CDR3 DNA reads TGTGCCAGCAGCTTAAACAGTTTAAACATTCAGTACTTC. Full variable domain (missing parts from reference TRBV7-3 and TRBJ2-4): GAGVSQTPSNKVTEKGKYVELRCDPISGHTALYWYRQSLGQGPEFLIYFQGTGAADDSGLPNDRFFAVRPEGSVSTLKIQRTERGDSAVYLCASSLNSLNIQYFGAGTRLSVL.

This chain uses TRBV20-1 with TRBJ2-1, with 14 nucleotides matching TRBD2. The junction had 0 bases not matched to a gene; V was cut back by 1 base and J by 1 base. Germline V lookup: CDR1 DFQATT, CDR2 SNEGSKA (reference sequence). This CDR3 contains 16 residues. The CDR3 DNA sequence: TGCAGTGCTAGAGGACTAGCGGGGGGGTCCTACAATGAGCAGTTCTTC. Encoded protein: CSARGLAGGSYNEQFF.

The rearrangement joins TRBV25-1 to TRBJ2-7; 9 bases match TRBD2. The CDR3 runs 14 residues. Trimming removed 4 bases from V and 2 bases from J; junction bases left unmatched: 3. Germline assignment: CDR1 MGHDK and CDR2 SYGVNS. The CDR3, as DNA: TGTGCCAGCAGTGTGACTAGCGGACCCTACGAGCAGTACTTC. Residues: CASSVTSGPYEQYF.

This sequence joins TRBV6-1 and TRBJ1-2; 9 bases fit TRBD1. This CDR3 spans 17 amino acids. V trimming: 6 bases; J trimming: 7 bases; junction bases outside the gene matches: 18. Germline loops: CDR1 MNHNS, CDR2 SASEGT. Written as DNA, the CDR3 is TGTGCCAGCAGACCTAGACAGGGGGTAGTACTTTATAGTGGCTACACCTTC. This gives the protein CASRPRQGVVLYSGYTF.

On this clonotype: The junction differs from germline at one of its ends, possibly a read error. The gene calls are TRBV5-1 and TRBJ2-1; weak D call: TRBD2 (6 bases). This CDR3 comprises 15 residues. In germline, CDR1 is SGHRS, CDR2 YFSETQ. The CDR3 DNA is TGTGCCAGCAGCTTAGACGGGAGCTCCTACAATGAGCAGTTCTTC. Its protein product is CASSLDGSSYNEQFF.

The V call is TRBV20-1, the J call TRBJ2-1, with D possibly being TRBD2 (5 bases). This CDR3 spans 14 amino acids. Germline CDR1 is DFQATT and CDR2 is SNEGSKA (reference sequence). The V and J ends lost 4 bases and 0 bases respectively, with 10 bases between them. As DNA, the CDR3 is TGCAGTGCTAAAGGGAGAGCCTCCTACAATGAGCAGTTCTTC. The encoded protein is CSAKGRASYNEQFF.

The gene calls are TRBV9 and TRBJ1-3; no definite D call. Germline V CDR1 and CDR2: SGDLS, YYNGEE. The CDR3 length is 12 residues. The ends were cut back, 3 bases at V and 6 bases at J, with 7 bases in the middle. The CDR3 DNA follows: TGTGCCAGCAGCGCCCTCACAAACACCATATATTTT. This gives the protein CASSALTNTIYF.

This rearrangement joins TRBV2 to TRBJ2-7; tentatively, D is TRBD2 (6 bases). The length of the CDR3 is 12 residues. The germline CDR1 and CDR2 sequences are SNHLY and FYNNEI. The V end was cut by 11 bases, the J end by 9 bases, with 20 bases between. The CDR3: CASSVAAWGQYF. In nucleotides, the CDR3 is TGTGCCTCCTCGGTAGCGGCGTGGGGGCAGTACTTC.

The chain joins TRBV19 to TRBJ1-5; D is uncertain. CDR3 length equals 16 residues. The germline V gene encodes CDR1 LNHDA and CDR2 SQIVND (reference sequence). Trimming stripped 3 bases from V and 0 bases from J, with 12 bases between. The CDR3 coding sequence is TGTGCCAGTAGTATCTCGGCTCATTATAGCAATCAGCCCCAGCATTTT. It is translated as CASSISAHYSNQPQHF.

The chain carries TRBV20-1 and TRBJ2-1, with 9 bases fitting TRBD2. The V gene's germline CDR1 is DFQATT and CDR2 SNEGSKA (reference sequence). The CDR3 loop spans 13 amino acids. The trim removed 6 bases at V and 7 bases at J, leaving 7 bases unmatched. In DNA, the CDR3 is TGCAGTGCCGGACTAGCGTTCGGGAATGAGCAGTTCTTC. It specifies CSAGLAFGNEQFF.

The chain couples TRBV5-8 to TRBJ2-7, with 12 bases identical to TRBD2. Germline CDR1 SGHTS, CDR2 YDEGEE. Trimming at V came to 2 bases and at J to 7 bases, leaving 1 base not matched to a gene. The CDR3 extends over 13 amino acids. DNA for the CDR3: TGTGCCAGCAGCTTTACTAGCGGGAGGGAGCAGTACTTC. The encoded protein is CASSFTSGREQYF.

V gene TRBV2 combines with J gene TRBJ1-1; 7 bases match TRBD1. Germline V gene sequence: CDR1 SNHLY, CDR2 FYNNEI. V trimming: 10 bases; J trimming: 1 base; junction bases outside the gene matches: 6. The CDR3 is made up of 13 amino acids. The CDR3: CATYRGGNTEAFF. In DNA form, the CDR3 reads TGTGCCACCTACAGGGGTGGGAACACTGAAGCTTTCTTT.

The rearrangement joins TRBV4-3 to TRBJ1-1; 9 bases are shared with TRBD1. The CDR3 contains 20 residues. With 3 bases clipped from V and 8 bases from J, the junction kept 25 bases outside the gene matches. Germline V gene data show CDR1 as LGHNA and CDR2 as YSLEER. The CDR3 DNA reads TGCGCCAGCAGCCATAGGACAGGGGCCGCTGAAGGTCCGTATCTAATCGAAGCTTTCTTT. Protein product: CASSHRTGAAEGPYLIEAFF.

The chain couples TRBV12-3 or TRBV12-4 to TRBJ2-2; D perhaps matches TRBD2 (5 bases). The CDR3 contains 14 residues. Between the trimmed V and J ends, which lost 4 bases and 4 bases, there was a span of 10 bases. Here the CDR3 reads CASSSLGGTGELFF. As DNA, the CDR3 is TGTGCCAGCAGTTCTCTAGGAGGCACCGGGGAGCTGTTTTTT.

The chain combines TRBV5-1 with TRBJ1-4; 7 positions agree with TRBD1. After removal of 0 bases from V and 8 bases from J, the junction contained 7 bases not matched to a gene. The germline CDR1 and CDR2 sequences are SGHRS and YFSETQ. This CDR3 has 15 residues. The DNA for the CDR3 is TGCGCCAGCAGCTTGGAAACAGGGGTAGGGGAAAAACTGTTTTTT. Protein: CASSLETGVGEKLFF.

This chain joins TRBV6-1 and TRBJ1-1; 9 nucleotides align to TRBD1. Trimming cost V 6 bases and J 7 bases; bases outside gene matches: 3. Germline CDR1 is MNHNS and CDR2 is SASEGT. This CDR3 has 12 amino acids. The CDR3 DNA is TGTGCCAGCAGAGGGGACAGGGTTGAAGCTTTCTTT. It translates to CASRGDRVEAFF.

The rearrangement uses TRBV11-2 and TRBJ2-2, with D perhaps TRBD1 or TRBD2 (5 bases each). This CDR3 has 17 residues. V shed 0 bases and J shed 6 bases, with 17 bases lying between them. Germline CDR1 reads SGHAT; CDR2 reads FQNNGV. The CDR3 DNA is TGTGCCAGCAGCTTAGATGGGGGTGGCTTGTATTCCGGGGAGCTGTTTTTT. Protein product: CASSLDGGGLYSGELFF.

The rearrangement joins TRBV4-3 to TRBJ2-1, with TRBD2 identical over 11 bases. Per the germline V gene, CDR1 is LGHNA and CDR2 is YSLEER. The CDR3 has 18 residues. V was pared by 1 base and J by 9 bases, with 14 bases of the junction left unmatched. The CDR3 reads CASSQGDYGLAGEGEQFF. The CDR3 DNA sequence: TGCGCCAGCAGCCAAGGGGATTATGGACTAGCGGGTGAGGGTGAGCAGTTCTTC.

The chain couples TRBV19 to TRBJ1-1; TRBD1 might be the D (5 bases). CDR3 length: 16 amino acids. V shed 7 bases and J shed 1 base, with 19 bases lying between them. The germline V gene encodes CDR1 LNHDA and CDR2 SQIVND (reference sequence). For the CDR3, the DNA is TGTGCCAGTAACCATAGGGGCAGACCTTCGAACACTGAAGCTTTCTTT. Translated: CASNHRGRPSNTEAFF. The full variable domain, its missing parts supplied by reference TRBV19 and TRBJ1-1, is DGGITQSPKYLFRKEGQNVTLSCEQNLNHDAMYWYRQDPGQGLRLIYYSQIVNDFQKGDIAEGYSVSREKKESFPLTVTSAQKNPTAFYLCASNHRGRPSNTEAFFGQGTRLTVV.

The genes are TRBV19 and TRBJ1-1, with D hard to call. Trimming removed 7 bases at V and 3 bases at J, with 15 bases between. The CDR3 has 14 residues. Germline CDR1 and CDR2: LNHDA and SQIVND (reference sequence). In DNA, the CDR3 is TGTGCCAGTACCCCACTCCAAGGAGACACTGAAGCTTTCTTT. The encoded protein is CASTPLQGDTEAFF.

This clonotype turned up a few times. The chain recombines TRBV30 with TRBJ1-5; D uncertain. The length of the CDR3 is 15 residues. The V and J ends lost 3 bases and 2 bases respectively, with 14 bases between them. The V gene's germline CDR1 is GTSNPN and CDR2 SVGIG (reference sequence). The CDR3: CAWSAPLGGNQPQHF. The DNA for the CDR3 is TGTGCCTGGAGCGCCCCCCTGGGCGGCAATCAGCCCCAGCATTTT.

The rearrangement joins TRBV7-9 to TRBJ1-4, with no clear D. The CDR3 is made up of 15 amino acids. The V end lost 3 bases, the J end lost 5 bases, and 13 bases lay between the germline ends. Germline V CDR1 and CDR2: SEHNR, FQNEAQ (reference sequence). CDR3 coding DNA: TGTGCCAGCAGCTTGGACCTCGGCCGAAATGAAAAACTGTTTTTT. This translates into CASSLDLGRNEKLFF.

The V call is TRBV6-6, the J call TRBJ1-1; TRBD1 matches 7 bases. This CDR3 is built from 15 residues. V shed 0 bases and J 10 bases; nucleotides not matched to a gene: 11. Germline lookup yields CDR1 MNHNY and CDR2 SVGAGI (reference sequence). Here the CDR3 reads CASSYSFGTAEGAFF. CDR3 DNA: TGTGCCAGCAGTTACTCGTTCGGGACAGCGGAGGGAGCTTTCTTT.

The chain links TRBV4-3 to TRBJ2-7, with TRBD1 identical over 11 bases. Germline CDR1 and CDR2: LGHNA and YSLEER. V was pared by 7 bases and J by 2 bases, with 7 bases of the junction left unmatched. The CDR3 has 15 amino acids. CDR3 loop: CASTIPGQGAYEQYF. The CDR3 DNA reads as TGCGCCAGCACTATCCCGGGACAGGGGGCCTACGAGCAGTACTTC.